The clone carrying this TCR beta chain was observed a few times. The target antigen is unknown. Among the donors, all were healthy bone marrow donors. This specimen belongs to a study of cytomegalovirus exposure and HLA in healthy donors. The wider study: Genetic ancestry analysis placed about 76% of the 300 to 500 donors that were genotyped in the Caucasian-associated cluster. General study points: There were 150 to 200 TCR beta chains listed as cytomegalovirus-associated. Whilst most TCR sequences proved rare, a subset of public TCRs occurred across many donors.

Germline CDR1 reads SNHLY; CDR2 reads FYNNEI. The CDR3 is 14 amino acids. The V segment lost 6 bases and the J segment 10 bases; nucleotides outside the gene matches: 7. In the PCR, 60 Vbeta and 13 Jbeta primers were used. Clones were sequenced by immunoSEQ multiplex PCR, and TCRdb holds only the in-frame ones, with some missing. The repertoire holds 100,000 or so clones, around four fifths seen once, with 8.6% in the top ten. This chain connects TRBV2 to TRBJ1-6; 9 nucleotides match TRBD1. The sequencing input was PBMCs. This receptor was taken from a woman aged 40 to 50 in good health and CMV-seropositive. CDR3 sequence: CASSATGGQSPLHF. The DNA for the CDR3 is TGTGCCAGCAGCGCAACAGGGGGCCAATCACCCCTCCACTTT.